Listed below are T cell receptor beta chains from one sample, sequenced in a study of T cell repertoires in aging, cancer and after chemotherapy. TCRdb called the multiplex PCR reads again in MiXCR, with one record for every CDR3 protein. The sample has about 9,400 distinct CDR3 sequences; roughly two fifths are singletons. The specimen sequenced was blood. Receptors were obtained from a human donor in good health. Each CDR3 is given with its conserved first and last residue. A D gene is named only where the DNA matches it firmly. Clone size is stated in some rows and not others, as once, few, many or a class when expanded.

j_call clone_size v_call d_call cdr3_length cdr3_nt cdr3_aa
TRBJ2-7 few TRBV12-3/TRBV12-4 TRBD1 15 TGTGCCAGCAGCCTTGGGGGGACAGGGGACTACGAGCAGTACTTC CASSLGGTGDYEQYF
TRBJ1-4 NA TRBV7-9 TRBD1 14 TGTGCCAGCAGCCTGCAGGGGGGTAATGAAAAACTGTTTTTT CASSLQGGNEKLFF
TRBJ2-1 few TRBV12-3/TRBV12-4 NA 11 TGTGCCAGCAGCCAAAGAAATGAGCAGTTCTTC CASSQRNEQFF
TRBJ2-2 NA TRBV5-6 TRBD2 22 TGTGCCAGCAGCCGTTACTCATTTCGGCCCGGGACTAGCGGGCCCTACGGCGGGGAGCTGTTTTTT CASSRYSFRPGTSGPYGGELFF
TRBJ2-2 NA TRBV5-1 NA 12 TGCGCCAGCAGCTTTTACACCGGGGAGCTGTTTTTT CASSFYTGELFF
TRBJ1-1 NA TRBV6-5 NA 15 TGTGCCAGCAGTTACTTTGGGGTTCCGAACACTGAAGCTTTCTTT CASSYFGVPNTEAFF
TRBJ1-3 once TRBV30 TRBD1 13 TGTGCCTGGGAGACAGGGACTGGAAACACCATATATTTT CAWETGTGNTIYF
TRBJ1-1 NA TRBV6-1 NA 14 TGTGCCAGCAGTGAAGGTGAGGGGTACACTGAAGCTTTCTTT CASSEGEGYTEAFF
TRBJ2-1 once TRBV11-2 NA 11 TGTGCCAGCAGTAGCGAGTATGAGCAGTTCTTC CASSSEYEQFF
TRBJ2-1 NA TRBV5-1 NA 17 TGCGCCAGCACTTTCATGGGGAGTAGGGGAATTTACAATGAGCAGTTCTTC CASTFMGSRGIYNEQFF